This is a list of T cell receptor beta chains from one sample in a study of CD8 T cells in Susac syndrome. TCRdb independently ran MiXCR on the immunoSEQ multiplex PCR reads; one entry per CDR3 protein. The sample yields roughly 200,000 distinct CDR3 sequences, just under 95% seen once. Sample: CD4+ T cells from PBMCs. All receptors derive from a human donor with multiple sclerosis. CDR3s include the opening cysteine and the closing phenylalanine or tryptophan. D genes are given only for firm matches. Size tells how often a clone was seen (once, few, many) or the class of an expanded clone, and some rows leave it out.

clone_size	v_call	d_call	j_call	cdr3_nt	cdr3_aa
once	TRBV20-1	.	TRBJ1-1	TGCAGTGCTAGACTACAGGCTGAAGCTTTCTTT	CSARLQAEAFF
.	TRBV5-8	.	TRBJ2-1	TGTGCCAGCAGCTTGGCCGCCGGGAAGTCCTACAATGAGCAGTTCTTC	CASSLAAGKSYNEQFF
.	TRBV9	.	TRBJ2-2	TGTGCCAGCAGCGGCCCGTGGGGGGGCCTCACCGGGGAGCTGTTTTTT	CASSGPWGGLTGELFF
.	TRBV3-1	.	TRBJ2-1	TGTGCCAGCAGCCAAGATAGGGGGTACCACAATGAGCAGTTCTTC	CASSQDRGYHNEQFF
.	TRBV3-1	.	TRBJ1-2	TGTGCCAGCAGCTCGGGGGCCCGCTATGGCTACACCTTC	CASSSGARYGYTF
.	TRBV29-1	.	TRBJ2-3	TGCAGCGTTGAACTTAGCACAGATACGCAGTATTTT	CSVELSTDTQYF
.	TRBV6-5	.	TRBJ2-7	TGTGCCAGCAGCCGTACAGAGTACTACGAGCAGTACTTC	CASSRTEYYEQYF
.	TRBV6-1	.	TRBJ1-1	TGTGCCAGCAGTGAAGAGAGAGGGGTAAAGGGGGGCTTT	CASSEERGVKGGF
.	TRBV20-1	.	TRBJ2-4	TGCAGTGCTAGAGCGTTAGCCAAAAACATTCAGTACTTC	CSARALAKNIQYF
.	TRBV12-3/TRBV12-4	.	TRBJ2-5	TGTGCCAGCAGTCCCCCCCGCCCCGGGGGGACCCAGTACTTC	CASSPPRPGGTQYF
.	TRBV29-1	TRBD1	TRBJ2-7	TGCAGCGTTGAAGACCGGGGACAGGGATGGTCCTACGAGCAGTACTTC	CSVEDRGQGWSYEQYF
.	TRBV14	.	TRBJ1-2	TGTGCCAGCAGCCAAGATTTGGAGGGCTCCCACACCTTC	CASSQDLEGSHTF
.	TRBV29-1	.	TRBJ2-1	TGCAGCGTTACCGACAGCGTGAGGGGGGAAGTGCAGTTCTTC	CSVTDSVRGEVQFF
.	TRBV30	.	TRBJ2-5	TGTGCCTTCTCCGAAAGGGGTTTGGAGACCCAGTACTTC	CAFSERGLETQYF
.	TRBV30	TRBD1	TRBJ2-5	TGTGCCTGGAGTGCGGACAGGCGTCTCTCAGAGACCCAGTACTTC	CAWSADRRLSETQYF
.	TRBV27	.	TRBJ1-2	TGTGCCGCGCGAAACCCCACAGGGTCAGGCTACACCTTC	CAARNPTGSGYTF
.	TRBV29-1	TRBD1	TRBJ1-1	TGCAGCGCTATGGACAGGGGGGGCACTGAAGCTTTCTTT	CSAMDRGGTEAFF
.	TRBV3-1	.	TRBJ1-1	TGTGCCAGCAGCCAAGATCTTCGGGGGCGAGCTTTCTTT	CASSQDLRGRAFF
.	TRBV12-5	TRBD1	TRBJ2-1	TGTGCTAGTGGTTTCGGAGGACAGGCCTCGAATGAGCAGTTCTTC	CASGFGGQASNEQFF
.	TRBV30	TRBD1	TRBJ2-2	TGTGCCTGGAGTAGACAGGGGGCAGGTACCGGGGAGCTGTTTTTT	CAWSRQGAGTGELFF
.	TRBV7-9	TRBD1	TRBJ1-5	TGTGCCAGCAGCCTAGACAGGGGAGGTAGGGGCAATCAGCCCCAGCATTTT	CASSLDRGGRGNQPQHF
.	TRBV7-9	TRBD2	TRBJ2-1	TGTGCCAGCAGCTTAGGAAGCGGGGGGGCCCGTGAGCAGTTCTTC	CASSLGSGGAREQFF
.	TRBV9	.	TRBJ2-7	TGTGCCAGCAGCGTAGGTATTGAAGGTGAGCAGTACTTC	CASSVGIEGEQYF
few	TRBV2	.	TRBJ2-3	TGTGCCAGCAGTCAAAGAACTAGCACAGATACGCAGTATTTT	CASSQRTSTDTQYF
.	TRBV29-1	.	TRBJ2-2	TGCAGCGTAGGGTCGGCCGGGGAGCTGTTTTTT	CSVGSAGELFF
.	TRBV30	.	TRBJ1-6	TGTGCCGCCGGAGACTATAATTCACCCCTGCACTTT	CAAGDYNSPLHF
once	TRBV20-1	TRBD1	TRBJ1-2	TGCAGTGCTAGGACGGACAGGGGGTTGGGTGGCTACACCTTC	CSARTDRGLGGYTF